This passage covers 21 T cell receptor beta chains from one sample sequenced in a study of CD4 T cells in relation to SARS-CoV-2 and coronaviruses (dated by TCRdb to 2020 to 2022). The library came from the immunoSEQ multiplex PCR assay. In TCRdb, the immuneACCESS table is reduced to in-frame sequences with V and J assigned. These tables do not hold every clone; where another copy was compared, an unresolved V gene accounts for under half, and the others remain unexplained. Present in this sample are under 13,000 clones, 75% to 85% of which were seen just once. The top ten hold under 30% of the sample. CD4+ T cells from unexposed donors were collected before the COVID-19 pandemic (2011-2018). The EasySep CD4+ T cell isolation kit was used to isolate CD4+ T cells once the cultures had run for about 10 days. What these receptors recognize is not known. Material: CD4+ T cells from PBMCs, cultured in vitro. The source is a human donor in good health.

This clone has just one count. V and J are TRBV4-1 and TRBJ2-7; possibly TRBD1 for D (6 bases). Germline CDR1 reads MGHRA; CDR2 reads YSYEKL. With 3 bases removed from V and 7 bases from J, the gap between germline ends came to 16 bases. This CDR3 is 14 amino acids long. This chain's CDR3 is CASSQPTGSPEQYF. The CDR3 DNA sequence: TGCGCCAGCAGCCAGCCGACAGGTTCCCCTGAGCAGTACTTC.

The rearrangement links TRBV6-1 to TRBJ1-2; D perhaps matches TRBD1 (6 bases). The V gene lost 1 base and the J gene lost 7 bases, with 10 bases spanning the gap. The CDR3 contains 13 residues. CDR1 is MNHNS and CDR2 is SASEGT in the germline V gene. In nucleotides, the CDR3 is TGTGCCAGCAGTGAAGGACAGGCGGTTGGCTACACCTTC. The encoded protein is CASSEGQAVGYTF.

The chain employs TRBV30 and TRBJ2-2, with unresolved D. The CDR3 runs 11 residues. CDR1 is GTSNPN and CDR2 is SVGIG in the germline V gene (reference sequence). The V end was cut by 2 bases, the J end by 7 bases, with 5 bases between. The CDR3 bases are TGTGCCTGGAGTCCAGGCGGGGAGCTGTTTTTT. Translation gives CAWSPGGELFF.

The genes are TRBV11-2 and TRBJ2-7, with D possibly TRBD2 on 6 matching bases. Germline V gives CDR1 SGHAT, CDR2 FQNNGV. V dropped 2 bases and J dropped 2 bases, with 10 bases sitting between them. This CDR3 comprises 14 residues. CDR3 residues: CASSLMREPYEQYF. CDR3 bases: TGTGCCAGCAGCTTAATGCGGGAACCCTACGAGCAGTACTTC.

This chain joins TRBV2 and TRBJ2-3; 9 bases match TRBD2. With V trimmed by 6 bases and J by 6 bases, 13 bases remained unmatched. The CDR3 consists of 16 residues. Germline V CDR1 and CDR2: SNHLY, FYNNEI. DNA for the CDR3: TGTGCCAGCAGGGCGGCGGTAGCGGGAGAAACGGATACGCAGTATTTT. Its translation is CASRAAVAGETDTQYF.

This clone is deemed medium-sized. The chain uses TRBV4-2 and TRBJ1-2; D gene ambiguous. The length of the CDR3 is 18 residues. Germline V CDR1 and CDR2: LGHNA, YNFKEQ. The V end lost 0 bases, the J end lost 0 bases, and 17 bases lay between the germline ends. CDR3 coding DNA: TGTGCCAGCAGCCAAGATCGGTCAGGTACAGTAGCTAACTATGGCTACACCTTC. It yields the protein CASSQDRSGTVANYGYTF.

V and J are TRBV6-5 and TRBJ1-1; D possibly corresponds to TRBD1 (6 bases). CDR3 length: 12 residues. Germline V gene data show CDR1 as MNHEY and CDR2 as SVGAGI. V lost 6 bases to trimming and J lost 2 bases, with 7 bases between them. Here the CDR3 DNA reads TGTGCCAGCAGGGGACAAAACACTGAAGCTTTCTTT. Protein sequence: CASRGQNTEAFF.

V is TRBV4-1 and J is TRBJ2-1, with D perhaps TRBD2 (5 bases). Trimming removed 0 bases from V and 14 bases from J, with 14 bases in between. The CDR3 runs 13 residues. The germline V gene has CDR1 MGHRA and CDR2 YSYEKL. CDR3 DNA sequence: TGCGCCAGCAGCCAAGATCGACGGACTGGGGAGTTCTTC. Translated: CASSQDRRTGEFF.

J is TRBJ2-1 and V is TRBV12-5, with 8 bases identical to TRBD1. This CDR3 contains 15 residues. Germline V gives CDR1 LGHNT, CDR2 FRNRAP. The ends lost 1 base at V and 2 bases at J; junction bases unmatched: 1. The CDR3 coding sequence is TGTGCTAGTGGTTTGGGACAGGGGCCCTACAATGAGCAGTTCTTC. It is translated as CASGLGQGPYNEQFF.

The chain recombines TRBV27 with TRBJ1-5; D remains ambiguous. V was cut by 5 bases and J by 5 bases, with 19 bases left in between. This CDR3 contains 16 residues. Germline V gene lookup returns CDR1 MNHEY and CDR2 SMNVEV (reference sequence). CDR3 loop: CASSLTPVARDQPQHF. In DNA, the CDR3 is TGTGCCAGCAGTCTCACCCCCGTTGCCCGGGATCAGCCCCAGCATTTT.

The chain is built from TRBV5-6 and TRBJ2-7, with 10 bases aligning to TRBD2. Germline assignment: CDR1 SGHDT and CDR2 YYEEEE. The CDR3 spans 15 residues. Trimming removed 4 bases from V and 2 bases from J; junction bases left unmatched: 6. In DNA, the CDR3 is TGTGCCAGCAGCCCCCCGCTAGCGGGAGCCTACGAGCAGTACTTC. The encoded protein is CASSPPLAGAYEQYF.

CDR3 region: CASKSGDSYEQYF. CDR3 nucleotides: TGTGCCAGTAAGAGCGGGGACTCCTACGAGCAGTACTTC. V and J are TRBV2 and TRBJ2-7, with 7 bases identical to TRBD2. The CDR3 has 13 amino acids. V shed 9 bases and J 0 bases; nucleotides not matched to a gene: 5. In germline, CDR1 is SNHLY, CDR2 FYNNEI.

The chain uses TRBV18 and TRBJ2-3; D not certain. The V end lost 3 bases, the J end lost 3 bases, and 13 bases lay between the germline ends. The CDR3 runs to 15 residues. Germline V lookup: CDR1 KGHSH, CDR2 LQKENI. The chain's CDR3 is CASSPDGTSTDTQYF. CDR3 sequence (DNA): TGTGCCAGCTCACCGGACGGAACGTCGACAGATACGCAGTATTTT.

CDR3 coding DNA: TGCGCCAGCAGCAAAGGGACTAGCGGGGGCCAAGAGACCCAGTACTTC. As protein: CASSKGTSGGQETQYF. V is TRBV5-1 and J is TRBJ2-5; TRBD2 agrees at 14 bases. The V segment lost 4 bases and the J segment 1 base; nucleotides outside the gene matches: 3. The length of the CDR3 is 16 residues. Germline V gene sequence: CDR1 SGHRS, CDR2 YFSETQ.

The rearrangement joins TRBV4-1 to TRBJ2-6, with 8 bases that match TRBD2. The CDR3 consists of 19 residues. Per germline, CDR1 MGHRA and CDR2 YSYEKL. The trim removed 5 bases at V and 0 bases at J, leaving 12 bases unmatched. The CDR3 loop reads CASSDFRGGFRSGANVLTF. CDR3 nucleotide sequence: TGCGCCAGCAGCGATTTTCGGGGGGGCTTTCGCTCTGGGGCCAACGTCCTGACTTTC.

The chain combines TRBV5-1 with TRBJ1-2; D might be TRBD1 (6 bases). CDR3 length: 16 amino acids. V was trimmed by 4 bases and J by 3 bases, leaving 19 bases between them. CDR1 and CDR2 from the germline V gene are SGHRS and YFSETQ. Here the CDR3 reads CASSADSIRGYYGYTF. Written as DNA, the CDR3 is TGCGCCAGCAGCGCGGACAGTATAAGGGGCTACTATGGCTACACCTTC.

The chain employs TRBV29-1 and TRBJ2-2, with TRBD2 matching 7 bases. Germline V gene sequence: CDR1 SQVTM, CDR2 ANQGSEA. This CDR3 is built from 15 residues. V trimming: 0 bases; J trimming: 3 bases; junction bases outside the gene matches: 4. CDR3 sequence: CSVEEPSGYTGELFF. DNA for the CDR3: TGCAGCGTTGAAGAGCCTAGCGGTTACACCGGGGAGCTGTTTTTT.

This chain uses TRBV12-3 or TRBV12-4 with TRBJ1-1; perhaps TRBD1 as D (6 bases). The CDR3 totals 13 residues. Trimming left V 5 bases short and J 1 base short, with 8 bases between. The CDR3 DNA reads as TGTGCCAGCAGTGGGACAACGAACACTGAAGCTTTCTTT. It codes for CASSGTTNTEAFF.

The chain recombines TRBV2 with TRBJ2-2; D gene ambiguous. V lost 6 bases to trimming and J lost 2 bases, with 10 bases between them. The CDR3 sequence is 14 residues long. The germline gives CDR1 SNHLY, CDR2 FYNNEI. Written as DNA, the CDR3 is TGTGCCAGCAGCCCGGACGGAAACACCGGGGAGCTGTTTTTT. Amino acids: CASSPDGNTGELFF.

This chain joins TRBV10-3 and TRBJ1-3, with TRBD1 matching over 9 bases. The junction had 1 base not matched to a gene; V was cut back by 3 bases and J by 1 base. Germline loops: CDR1 ENHRY, CDR2 SYGVKD. This CDR3 has 15 amino acids. The CDR3 DNA follows: TGTGCCATCAGTGAAGGGACAGGGTCTGGAAACACCATATATTTT. The encoded protein is CAISEGTGSGNTIYF.

The chain uses TRBV7-2 and TRBJ1-2; 7 bases align to TRBD1. V shed 5 bases, J shed 5 bases, and the junction held 8 bases outside the gene matches. The CDR3 runs 14 residues. The germline gives CDR1 SGHTA, CDR2 FQGNSA. CDR3 in amino acids: CASSALQGGYGYTF. The CDR3 coding sequence is TGTGCCAGCAGCGCACTGCAGGGGGGTTATGGCTACACCTTC.